Presented here are 22 T cell receptor beta chains from one specimen sequenced in a study of Ad26.COV2.S vaccination and SARS-CoV-2 variants. The treatment here: about 20 received Ad26.COV2.S at low or high dose, single or two shots; about 5 received placebo; per-sample allocation not given. The samples were gathered on day 63 after the first injection of vaccine or placebo. Clones were read by immunoSEQ multiplex PCR, and TCRdb kept only the in-frame ones, dropping some. The top ten clones hold 9.5% to 12% of a sample with 200,000 to 300,000 clones, roughly 88% of them seen once. Sequenced here: peripheral blood, sampled in a trial of Ad26.COV2.S vaccine versus placebo. The receptors come from a person between 18 and 60 years old who received the Ad26.COV2.S COVID-19 vaccine or a placebo.

The rearrangement uses TRBV30 and TRBJ1-5; D may be TRBD1 (6 bases). The CDR3 sequence is 13 residues long. Trimming pared 3 bases from V and 0 bases from J, leaving 6 bases between. Per germline, CDR1 GTSNPN and CDR2 SVGIG (reference sequence). CDR3: CAWRDSSNQPQHF. DNA for the CDR3: TGTGCCTGGAGGGACAGTAGCAATCAGCCCCAGCATTTT. The variable domain in full, completed from reference TRBV30 and TRBJ1-5, reads SQTIHQWPATLVQPVGSPLSLECTVEGTSNPNLYWYRQAAGRGLQLLFYSVGIGQISSEVPQNLSASRPQDRQFILSSKKLLLSDSGFYLCAWRDSSNQPQHFGDGTRLSIL.

This clone has a single count. The chain combines TRBV9 with TRBJ2-3; D remains unclear. Germline V lookup: CDR1 SGDLS, CDR2 YYNGEE. This CDR3 has 13 residues. V was cut by 8 bases and J by 2 bases, with 12 bases left in between. CDR3 sequence: CASNELATDTQYF. CDR3 DNA sequence: TGTGCCAGTAACGAGTTGGCCACAGATACGCAGTATTTT.

This clone was observed once. This chain links TRBV7-2 with TRBJ1-4; TRBD1 might be the D (5 bases). Germline values: CDR1 SGHTA, CDR2 FQGNSA. This CDR3 region has 14 residues. The V end was cut by 1 base, the J end by 7 bases, with 10 bases between. As DNA, the CDR3 is TGTGCCAGCAGCTTAGGGGGCGCTTTTGAAAAACTGTTTTTT. Protein sequence: CASSLGGAFEKLFF.

V usage is TRBV18 and J usage is TRBJ2-3, with D unclear. Germline CDR1 reads KGHSH; CDR2 reads LQKENI. Trimming removed 5 bases from V and 0 bases from J, with 9 bases in between. The CDR3 runs 14 residues. The CDR3 reads CASSGVTSTDTQYF. The CDR3 DNA is TGTGCCAGCTCAGGGGTTACTAGCACAGATACGCAGTATTTT.

V is TRBV6-2 or TRBV6-3 and J is TRBJ2-7, with TRBD2 identical over 11 bases. Germline V gene lookup returns CDR1 MNHEY and CDR2 SVGEGT. The CDR3 sequence is 16 residues long. After removal of 2 bases from V and 2 bases from J, the junction contained 5 bases not matched to a gene. The CDR3 loop is CASSYTSGGLTYEQYF. The CDR3 DNA reads as TGTGCCAGCAGTTACACTAGCGGGGGCCTGACCTACGAGCAGTACTTC.

The V gene is TRBV2, the J gene TRBJ1-5, with D tentatively TRBD1 (6 bases). The CDR3 contains 15 residues. Germline loops: CDR1 SNHLY, CDR2 FYNNEI. Trimming cost V 6 bases and J 2 bases, with 14 bases left between them. The CDR3 DNA is TGTGCCAGCAGATCCAGGGGATTTGGCAATCAGCCCCAGCATTTT. Residues: CASRSRGFGNQPQHF.

This clone has only a few counts. The chain recombines TRBV13 with TRBJ1-6; no clear D. The V gene's germline CDR1 is PRHDT and CDR2 FYEKMQ (reference sequence). Trimming cost V 5 bases and J 5 bases, with 10 bases left between them. CDR3 length: 14 residues. CDR3 in DNA: TGTGCCAGCAGCCCGAATGGAGATAATTCACCCCTCCACTTT. This gives the protein CASSPNGDNSPLHF.

The rearrangement joins TRBV21-1 to TRBJ1-2. TRBV21-1 represents a pseudogene. CDR3 length: 17 amino acids. CDR3 sequence: CASTQSPRRADYYGYTF. CDR3 in DNA: TGTGCCAGCACCCAGTCCCCCCGCAGAGCCGACTACTATGGCTACACCTTC.

The chain recombines TRBV7-9 with TRBJ2-7; no definite D call. The CDR3 loop spans 12 amino acids. Looked up from germline, CDR1 is SEHNR and CDR2 is FQNEAQ (reference sequence). Trimming removed 8 bases from V and 2 bases from J, with 10 bases in between. This CDR3 reads CASGTGPYEQYF. As DNA, the CDR3 is TGTGCCAGCGGAACGGGCCCCTACGAGCAGTACTTC. Drawing the rest from reference TRBV7-9 and TRBJ2-7, the complete variable domain is DTGVSQNPRHKITKRGQNVTFRCDPISEHNRLYWYRQTLGQGPEFLTYFQNEAQLEKSRLLSDRFSAERPKGSFSTLEIQRTEQGDSAMYLCASGTGPYEQYFGPGTRLTVT.

The V gene is TRBV6-5, the J gene TRBJ1-2, with D tentatively TRBD1 (5 bases). V lost 6 bases and J 13 bases, leaving 21 bases between the germline ends. CDR1 is MNHEY, CDR2 SVGAGI, per germline. This CDR3 contains 13 residues. CDR3 nucleotides: TGTGCCAGCAGCCCCTCAGGGCAGGGCAGGGCCACCTTC. Protein: CASSPSGQGRATF.

CDR3: CASSHGLDTQYF. The CDR3 bases are TGTGCCAGCAGCCATGGACTCGATACGCAGTATTTT. J is TRBJ2-3 and V is TRBV3-1 (or the pseudogene TRBV3-2); D is possibly TRBD2 (5 bases). This CDR3 has 12 residues. Germline CDR1 LGHDT, CDR2 YNNKEL (reference sequence). V was cut by 3 bases and J by 6 bases, with 7 bases left in between.

The gene calls are TRBV29-1 and TRBJ1-2, with a tentative D call TRBD1 (6 bases). Germline CDR1 SQVTM, CDR2 ANQGSEA. The CDR3 has 13 residues. The ends were cut back, 0 bases at V and 5 bases at J, with 10 bases in the middle. CDR3 in DNA: TGCAGCGTTGAAGAGTGGACAGCTTATGGCTACACCTTC. Residues: CSVEEWTAYGYTF. The full variable domain, with the rest looked up from reference TRBV29-1 and TRBJ1-2, is SAVISQKPSRDICQRGTSLTIQCQVDSQVTMMFWYRQQPGQSLTLIATANQGSEATYESGFVIDKFPISRPNLTFSTLTVSNMSPEDSSIYLCSVEEWTAYGYTFGSGTRLTVV.

The chain uses TRBV28 and TRBJ2-4; possibly TRBD1 for D (5 bases). V dropped 3 bases and J dropped 8 bases, with 14 bases sitting between them. The CDR3 is 14 residues long. From germline, CDR1 is MDHEN and CDR2 SYDVKM. The CDR3 coding sequence is TGTGCCAGCAGTTTCTTTAAGGGGTGGGACATTCAGTACTTC. It encodes CASSFFKGWDIQYF.

This clone showed up just once. The chain couples TRBV15 to TRBJ2-5; D is ambiguous. Germline CDR1 LNHNV, CDR2 YYDKDF (reference sequence). The V and J ends lost 3 bases and 0 bases respectively, with 5 bases between them. There are 13 residues in the CDR3. CDR3 in amino acids: CATSRAYQETQYF. The CDR3 DNA reads as TGTGCCACCAGCAGGGCGTACCAAGAGACCCAGTACTTC.

The CDR3 region is CASSQGTRETQYF. The CDR3 DNA sequence: TGCGCCAGCAGCCAAGGGACCCGAGAGACCCAGTACTTC. The chain has TRBV10-1 and TRBJ2-5; D might be TRBD1 or TRBD2, each matching 5 bases. CDR3 length equals 13 residues. The V gene's germline CDR1 is WNHNN and CDR2 SYGVQD (reference sequence). The germline V and J ends were trimmed by 6 bases and 4 bases, with 12 bases remaining between them.

V is TRBV11-2 and J is TRBJ2-5, with D tentatively TRBD1 (6 bases). The CDR3 runs 13 residues. V lost 1 base, J lost 5 bases, and 8 bases lay in between. Germline V CDR1 and CDR2: SGHAT, FQNNGV. The CDR3: CASSLVRGETQYF. In DNA, the CDR3 is TGTGCCAGCAGCTTAGTTAGGGGGGAGACCCAGTACTTC.

The gene calls are TRBV2 and TRBJ2-1; TRBD2 aligns across 14 bases. V lost 3 bases and J lost 8; bases outside the gene matches: 3. CDR1 and CDR2 from the germline V gene are SNHLY and FYNNEI. CDR3 length: 15 amino acids. Here the CDR3 DNA reads TGTGCCAGCAGTGAGGGACTAGCGGGGGTCTATGAGCAGTTCTTC. Amino acids: CASSEGLAGVYEQFF.

In DNA form, the CDR3 reads TGTGCCATCAGTGACCAGACTAGCGGGACGGCCTACGAGCAGTACTTC. Its protein product is CAISDQTSGTAYEQYF. The V call is TRBV10-3, the J call TRBJ2-7, with 11 bases identical to TRBD2. With 3 bases clipped from V and 2 bases from J, the junction kept 6 bases outside the gene matches. Germline CDR1 and CDR2: ENHRY and SYGVKD. CDR3 length: 16 amino acids.

The CDR3 here is CASSDYRGSMYTDTQYF. The CDR3 DNA reads as TGTGCCAGTAGTGATTACAGGGGTTCGATGTATACAGATACGCAGTATTTT. The chain links TRBV19 to TRBJ2-3, with 7 bases lining up with TRBD1. Per the germline V gene, CDR1 is LNHDA and CDR2 is SQIVND (reference sequence). Losses at the gene ends were 5 bases for V and 3 bases for J; bases not matched to a gene: 14. The CDR3 covers 17 residues.

V usage is TRBV3-1 (or the pseudogene TRBV3-2) and J usage is TRBJ2-3; D call uncertain. Germline-derived CDR1 and CDR2 are LGHDT and YNNKEL (reference sequence). V was shortened by 0 bases and J by 3 bases, with 13 bases between the two germline ends. The CDR3 spans 16 residues. The CDR3: CASSQEAPTVTDTQYF. The CDR3 nucleotides are TGTGCCAGCAGCCAAGAAGCCCCCACAGTAACAGATACGCAGTATTTT.

V and J are TRBV6-1 and TRBJ2-7; D might be TRBD2 (6 bases). CDR1 is MNHNS and CDR2 is SASEGT in the germline V gene. V lost 4 bases to trimming and J lost 4 bases, with 26 bases between them. The CDR3 length is 18 residues. CDR3 in DNA: TGTGCCAGCAGTGGGACTCGACTTTATCAGGGAGGTGGATACGAGCAGTACTTC. It specifies CASSGTRLYQGGGYEQYF.

This clone was observed once. V and J are TRBV19 and TRBJ2-7; tentative D call: TRBD1 (5 bases). Between the trimmed V and J ends, which lost 5 bases and 3 bases, there was a span of 20 bases. This CDR3 spans 16 amino acids. Germline lookup yields CDR1 LNHDA and CDR2 SQIVND (reference sequence). CDR3 in DNA: TGTGCCAGTAGTCCTCGTAACAGGAGCACTCTCTACGAGCAGTACTTC. Its translation: CASSPRNRSTLYEQYF.